Below, 14 T cell receptor beta chains from the same sample are listed, as sequenced in a study of identifying expanded T cells in peripheral blood. The table came from immunoSEQ multiplex PCR; TCRdb's copy has only in-frame clones and leaves some out. This repertoire shows 51,000 or so clones, roughly 82% found once; its top ten account for roughly 15%. The sequenced sample was blood. Receptors were obtained from a person aged 18 to 75 in good health.

The rearrangement links TRBV6-5 to TRBJ2-7; D possibly uses TRBD1 or TRBD2 (5 bases each). There are 13 residues in the CDR3. V lost 9 bases and J 2 bases, leaving 14 bases between the germline ends. CDR1 and CDR2 (germline): MNHEY, SVGAGI. This CDR3 reads CASPGPTTYEQYF. The DNA for the CDR3 is TGTGCCAGTCCGGGACCGACAACCTACGAGCAGTACTTC.

The DNA for the CDR3 is TGCGCCAGCAGCAGAAGGCCGGGACAGGGAACAGAGACCCAGTACTTC. Translating it yields CASSRRPGQGTETQYF. The rearrangement joins TRBV5-1 to TRBJ2-5; the match to TRBD1 covers 9 bases. The CDR3 extends over 16 amino acids. Germline-derived CDR1 and CDR2 are SGHRS and YFSETQ. V shed 4 bases and J 4 bases; nucleotides not matched to a gene: 11.

This clone was found once. V usage is TRBV6-1 and J usage is TRBJ1-1; D not resolved. The V gene's germline CDR1 is MNHNS and CDR2 SASEGT. V was cut by 5 bases and J by 7 bases, with 14 bases left in between. The CDR3 sequence is 13 residues long. CDR3 nucleotides: TGTGCCAGCAGTTCCAGACACGGGGATGAAGCTTTCTTT. It encodes CASSSRHGDEAFF.

This chain uses TRBV6-6 with TRBJ1-1; D gene ambiguous. Germline V gives CDR1 MNHNY, CDR2 SVGAGI (reference sequence). The CDR3 has 14 amino acids. Trimming took off 0 bases at V and 1 base at J, with 6 bases between the two ends. The CDR3 region is CASSYSRQNTEAFF. The CDR3 DNA is TGTGCCAGCAGTTACTCGAGGCAGAACACTGAAGCTTTCTTT.

The chain joins TRBV4-1 to TRBJ1-2, with 8 nucleotides matching TRBD1. The CDR3 has 15 amino acids. J lost 8 bases, V lost 4 bases, and 12 bases had no gene match. Germline CDR1 is MGHRA and CDR2 is YSYEKL. The CDR3 here is CASSPEETGDGGYTF. The CDR3 DNA follows: TGCGCCAGCAGCCCTGAAGAGACAGGGGATGGCGGCTACACCTTC.

J is TRBJ2-3 and V is TRBV5-6; a possible D gene is TRBD2 (6 bases). Deletions cut 4 bases from V and 6 bases from J, with 6 bases between. This CDR3 comprises 11 residues. Germline V gives CDR1 SGHDT, CDR2 YYEEEE. DNA of the CDR3: TGTGCCAGCAGCCGGGGGGATACGCAGTATTTT. This encodes CASSRGDTQYF.

This clone is medium-sized in the sample. The chain combines TRBV6-1 with TRBJ1-5, with 8 bases identical to TRBD1. The CDR3 runs 15 residues. J was trimmed by 2 bases and V by 7 bases; bases with no gene match: 7. The V gene's germline CDR1 is MNHNS and CDR2 SASEGT. The DNA of the CDR3 is TGTGCCAGCACCTCCGGACAGGGAGGCAATCAGCCCCAGCATTTT. It encodes CASTSGQGGNQPQHF.

This clone was found a few times. The rearrangement joins TRBV19 to TRBJ2-6, with D uncertain. The length of the CDR3 is 15 residues. The germline V gene encodes CDR1 LNHDA and CDR2 SQIVND (reference sequence). V shed 3 bases and J shed 0 bases, with 6 bases lying between them. CDR3 bases: TGTGCCAGTAGTATCAGGTCCTCTGGGGCCAACGTCCTGACTTTC. Its protein product is CASSIRSSGANVLTF.

In its sample, this clone was seen once. This rearrangement joins TRBV19 to TRBJ1-3; D not resolved. Germline lookup yields CDR1 LNHDA and CDR2 SQIVND (reference sequence). The CDR3 has 17 amino acids. V was cut by 6 bases and J by 0 bases, with 18 bases left in between. This chain's CDR3 is CASSLTLVLGSGNTIYF. In DNA, the CDR3 is TGTGCCAGTAGCCTCACGCTGGTCTTAGGCTCTGGAAACACCATATATTTT.

This chain links TRBV9 with TRBJ2-4; 7 bases line up with TRBD1. The CDR3 covers 15 residues. The germline V gene encodes CDR1 SGDLS and CDR2 YYNGEE. V dropped 3 bases and J dropped 6; count of bases not matched to a gene: 9. The CDR3 spells CASSAQDRDLNIQYF. CDR3 in DNA: TGTGCCAGCAGCGCCCAAGACAGGGACCTAAACATTCAGTACTTC.

V gene TRBV5-4 combines with J gene TRBJ1-3; 9 positions match TRBD1. The CDR3 sequence is 15 residues long. CDR1 is SGHNT and CDR2 is YYREEE in the germline V gene (reference sequence). V shed 4 bases, J shed 1 base, and the junction held 3 bases outside the gene matches. The CDR3 sequence: CASSRDRGSGNTIYF. CDR3 nucleotide sequence: TGTGCCAGCAGCCGCGACAGGGGGTCTGGAAACACCATATATTTT.

The chain uses TRBV6-5 and TRBJ2-7; TRBD1 is a possible D gene (7 bases). This CDR3 contains 15 residues. V was clipped by 6 bases and J by 6 bases, with 21 bases between them. Germline CDR1 and CDR2: MNHEY and SVGAGI. CDR3: CASSYHAGQTSEQYF. The CDR3 bases are TGTGCCAGCAGCTACCACGCGGGACAGACTTCCGAGCAGTACTTC.

The rearrangement uses TRBV6-5 and TRBJ1-1, with D perhaps matching TRBD1 (6 bases). Germline CDR1 reads MNHEY; CDR2 reads SVGAGI. The V end lost 5 bases, the J end lost 1 base, and 11 bases lay between the germline ends. The CDR3 runs to 14 residues. This CDR3 reads CASSPSGANTEAFF. In DNA, the CDR3 is TGTGCCAGCAGTCCCTCAGGGGCGAACACTGAAGCTTTCTTT.

This clone turned up a few times. V and J are TRBV7-8 and TRBJ1-2, with 7 bases identical to TRBD1. Trimming cost V 5 bases and J 6 bases; bases outside gene matches: 15. The CDR3 totals 16 residues. Germline values: CDR1 SGHVS, CDR2 FQNEAQ. CDR3 region: CASSHTGQAKDNGYTF. As DNA, the CDR3 is TGTGCCAGCAGCCATACTGGACAGGCAAAGGATAATGGCTACACCTTC.